The entry below describes one T cell receptor beta chain. The antigen remains undetermined. The CDR3 consists of 16 residues. V shed 3 bases and J shed 10 bases, with 21 bases lying between them. The V gene's germline CDR1 is LNHDA and CDR2 SQIVND (reference sequence). This sample is drawn from a study of cytomegalovirus exposure and HLA in healthy donors. Overall study results and limits: Of the V segments, some could not be distinguished, including TRBV6-2 and TRBV6-3, and were excluded.

In the PCR, 60 Vbeta and 13 Jbeta primers were used. Sequenced by immunoSEQ multiplex PCR; TCRdb stores in-frame clones only, minus some. The profile shows roughly 130,000 clones, over 70% of them singletons. The TCR originated in an older woman in good health and CMV-seropositive. The rearrangement joins TRBV19 to TRBJ1-4; D unresolved. Sequenced material: PBMCs. DNA for the CDR3: TGTGCCAGTAGTATCCCCTCGCGACGGGGAGGAGGAAAACTGTTTTTT. This gives the protein CASSIPSRRGGGKLFF.